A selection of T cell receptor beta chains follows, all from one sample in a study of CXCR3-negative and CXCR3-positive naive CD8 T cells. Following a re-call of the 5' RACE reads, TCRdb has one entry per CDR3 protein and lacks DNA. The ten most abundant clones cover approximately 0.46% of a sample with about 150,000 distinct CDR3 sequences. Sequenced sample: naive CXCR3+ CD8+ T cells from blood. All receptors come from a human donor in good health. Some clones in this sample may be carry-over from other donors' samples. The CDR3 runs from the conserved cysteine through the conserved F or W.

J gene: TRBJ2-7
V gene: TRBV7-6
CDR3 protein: CASSLAIGGTYEQYF

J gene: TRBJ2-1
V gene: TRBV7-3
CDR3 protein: CASSLVGGASNEQFF

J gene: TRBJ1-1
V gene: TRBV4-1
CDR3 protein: CASSPIGLTGNTEAFF

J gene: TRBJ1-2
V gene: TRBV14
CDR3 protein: CASSPSSDRGNYGYTF

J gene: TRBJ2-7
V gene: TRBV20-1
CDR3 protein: CSARESGTHWGQYF

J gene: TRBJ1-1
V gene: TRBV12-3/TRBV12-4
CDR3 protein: CASRDDAGQSNTEAFF

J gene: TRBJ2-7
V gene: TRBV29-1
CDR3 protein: CSARLAGGPEQYF

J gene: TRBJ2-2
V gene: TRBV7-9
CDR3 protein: CASSSPGGELFF

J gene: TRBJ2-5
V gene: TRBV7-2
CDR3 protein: CASSLYKLAGGAQETQYF

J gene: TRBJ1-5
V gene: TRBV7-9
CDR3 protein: CASSSPNQPQHF

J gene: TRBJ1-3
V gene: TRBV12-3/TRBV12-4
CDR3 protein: CASSSTGLSGNTIYF

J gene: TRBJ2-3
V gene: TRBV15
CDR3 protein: CATSRGTVNTDTQYF

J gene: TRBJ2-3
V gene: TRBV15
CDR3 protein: CATSPQRGGDDTQYF

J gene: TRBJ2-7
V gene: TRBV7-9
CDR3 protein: CASSLGLGATEQYF

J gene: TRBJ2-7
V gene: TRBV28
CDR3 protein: CASSYAYGPYEQYF

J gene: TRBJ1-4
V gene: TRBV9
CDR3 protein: CASSVRDSPGGPINEKLFF

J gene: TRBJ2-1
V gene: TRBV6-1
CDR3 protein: CASTSLSSGTSGNEQFF

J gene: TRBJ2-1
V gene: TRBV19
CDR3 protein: CASRATRGNEQFF

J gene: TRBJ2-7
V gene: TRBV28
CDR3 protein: CASSSPSVAGGYEQYF

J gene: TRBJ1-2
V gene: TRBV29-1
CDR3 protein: CSVAGAYGYTF

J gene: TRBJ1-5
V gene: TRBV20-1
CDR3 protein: CSVKGGGSSNQPQHF

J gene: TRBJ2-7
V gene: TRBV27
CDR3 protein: CASSFSGGSYEQYF

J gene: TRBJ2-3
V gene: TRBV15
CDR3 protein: CATSGYRASGSSDTQYF

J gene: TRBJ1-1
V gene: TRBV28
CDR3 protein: CASSWGLGATEAFF

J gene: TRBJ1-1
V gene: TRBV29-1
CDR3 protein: CSVEGGLGTEAFF

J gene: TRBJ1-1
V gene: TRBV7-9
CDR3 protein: CASSFAGKDTEAFF

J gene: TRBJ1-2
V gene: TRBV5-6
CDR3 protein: CASSPWLPDPYGYTF

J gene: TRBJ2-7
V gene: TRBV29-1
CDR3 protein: CCGVGGDLLEQYF

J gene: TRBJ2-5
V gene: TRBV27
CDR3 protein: CASRRLAGEDQETQYF

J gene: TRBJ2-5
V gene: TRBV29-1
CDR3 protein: CSVEGTGGRGEYQETQYF

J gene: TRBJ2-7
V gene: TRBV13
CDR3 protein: CASSLAFGTGGIDEQYF

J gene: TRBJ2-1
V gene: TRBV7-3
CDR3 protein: CASSLNPSFSVPNNEQFF

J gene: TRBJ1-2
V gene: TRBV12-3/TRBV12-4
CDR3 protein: CASTPGHYGYTF

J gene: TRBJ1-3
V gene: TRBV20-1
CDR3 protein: CSGTEGNTIYF

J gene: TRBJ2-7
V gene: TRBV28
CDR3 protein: CASSLVKGNDEQYF

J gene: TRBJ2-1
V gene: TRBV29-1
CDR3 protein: CSVELLATPDNEQFF

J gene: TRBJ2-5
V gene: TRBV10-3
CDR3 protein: CAIIRTGVEETQYF

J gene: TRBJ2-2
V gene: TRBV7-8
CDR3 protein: CASSYRTGDTGELFF

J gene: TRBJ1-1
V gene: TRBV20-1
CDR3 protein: CSARDRSVSRITEAFF

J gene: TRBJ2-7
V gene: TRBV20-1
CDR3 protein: CSATAGMAAYEQYF